Given below is one T cell receptor beta chain in context. Antigen: not known. Germline and junction disagree at one end, which may indicate a read error. This entry comes from a study of tumor-infiltrating lymphocytes in primary liver carcinoma. The approximately 17-34 mg bulk tissue piece was not sorted before simultaneous RNA and DNA extraction. Viable tumor cell content exceeded 80% in every tumor sample. Total RNA amounting to 450 to 500 ng was the source from which TCR beta cDNA was made with a constant-region primer. Three nested multiplex PCR rounds, a slightly modified ARM-PCR, produced the libraries for TCR beta. TRBV1-TRBV30 forward primers and a C-beta reverse primer were used in the first two PCR rounds, which each ran for 9 to 10 cycles. TCRdb re-derived calls from the multiplex PCR reads in MiXCR, one entry per CDR3 protein. The profile shows roughly 25,000 distinct CDR3 sequences, about three quarters of them singletons.

CDR1 and CDR2 (germline): SGHAT, FQNNGV. This CDR3 spans 17 amino acids. Study results and limitations: It was observed that only about 7.5-25% of the top clones appeared in every one of the five tumor regions.

This receptor was taken from a man aged 40-49 years with primary liver carcinoma and hepatitis B virus infection. Sequences were obtained from liver tumor tissue from sampling region 3. Subset denoted: tumor region T3, left-lateral pole. This rearrangement joins TRBV11-2 to TRBJ2-2; tentatively, D is TRBD1 (7 bases). CDR3 in DNA: TGTGCCGGCAGCTTAGCATTAGGAGGGGCGAACACAGGGGAGCTGTCTTTT. Translating gives CAGSLALGGANTGELSF.